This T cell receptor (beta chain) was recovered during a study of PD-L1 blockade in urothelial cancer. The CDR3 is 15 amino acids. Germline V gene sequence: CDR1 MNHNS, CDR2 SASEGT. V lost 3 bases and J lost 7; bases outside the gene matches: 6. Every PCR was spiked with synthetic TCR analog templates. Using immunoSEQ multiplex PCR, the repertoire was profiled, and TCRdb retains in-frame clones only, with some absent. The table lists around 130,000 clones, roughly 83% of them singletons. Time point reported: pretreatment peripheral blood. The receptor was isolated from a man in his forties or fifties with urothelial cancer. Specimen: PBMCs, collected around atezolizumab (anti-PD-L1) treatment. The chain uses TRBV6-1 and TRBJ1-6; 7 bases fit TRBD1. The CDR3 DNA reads TGTGCCAGCAGTGAGTTAGGCAGGGGGAATTCACCCCTCCACTTT. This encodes CASSELGRGNSPLHF.